The T cell receptor beta chain under discussion was sequenced for a study of control samples from healthy donors and cancer patients (dated by TCRdb to the early 2020s). V is clipped by 3 bases and J by 7 bases, and the sequence between their germline boundaries is 23 bases long. The germline V gene (reference sequence) yields SGHNT for CDR1 and YYREEE for CDR2. The CDR3 numbers 16 residues from cysteine through phenylalanine. The entry retains the CDR3 DNA only, 48 bases that are in frame from base 1. The protocol used for the library was the immunoSEQ multiplex PCR assay. TCRdb provides this immuneACCESS table in a form limited to in-frame rearrangements. Some clones are lacking; in checked studies, under half of them reflect an unresolved V gene, and why the rest are absent is not known. For this sample the table gives under 200,000 clones, of which 96% were detected only once. Approximately 1% of the sample belongs to the ten largest clones.

As to this clone: It has no known antigen specificity. Base-call qualities are not available, and no considerably larger clone is one nucleotide away.

Specimen: blood. The sequence is built from TRBV5-4 and TRBJ2-7; there is no confident call for the D gene. The clonotype comes from a woman aged 25 to 45 in good health. Here is the DNA: TGTGCCAGCAGCTACCCAAACACGAACACCCTCCGGGAGCAGTACTTC. This gives the protein CASSYPNTNTLREQYF.